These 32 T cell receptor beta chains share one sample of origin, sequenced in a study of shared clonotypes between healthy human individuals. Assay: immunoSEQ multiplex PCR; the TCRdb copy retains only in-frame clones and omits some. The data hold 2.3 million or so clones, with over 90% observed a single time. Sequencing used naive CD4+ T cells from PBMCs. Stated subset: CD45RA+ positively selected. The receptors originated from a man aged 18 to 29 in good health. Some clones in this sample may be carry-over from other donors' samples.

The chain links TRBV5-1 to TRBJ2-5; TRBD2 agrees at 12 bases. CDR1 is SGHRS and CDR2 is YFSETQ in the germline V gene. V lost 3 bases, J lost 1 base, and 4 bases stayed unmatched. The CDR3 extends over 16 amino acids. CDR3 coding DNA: TGCGCCAGCAGCTACGGACTAGCGGGATCCCAAGAGACCCAGTACTTC. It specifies CASSYGLAGSQETQYF. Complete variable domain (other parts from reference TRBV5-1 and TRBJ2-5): KAGVTQTPRYLIKTRGQQVTLSCSPISGHRSVSWYQQTPGQGLQFLFEYFSETQRNKGNFPGRFSGRQFSNSRSEMNVSTLELGDSALYLCASSYGLAGSQETQYFGPGTRLLVL.

The CDR3 nucleotides read TGTGCCTGGAGTAAGGGACTAGCGGGGCATAGCACAGATACGCAGTATTTT. It yields the protein CAWSKGLAGHSTDTQYF. The chain links TRBV30 to TRBJ2-3; TRBD2 aligns across 13 bases. The CDR3 loop spans 17 amino acids. Germline V gene lookup returns CDR1 GTSNPN and CDR2 SVGIG (reference sequence). V was clipped by 2 bases and J by 0 bases; unmatched bases: 5. Full variable domain (remainder filled in from reference TRBV30 and TRBJ2-3): SQTIHQWPATLVQPVGSPLSLECTVEGTSNPNLYWYRQAAGRGLQLLFYSVGIGQISSEVPQNLSASRPQDRQFILSSKKLLLSDSGFYLCAWSKGLAGHSTDTQYFGPGTRLTVL.

CDR3: CASSYLDRLGDGYTF. CDR3 bases: TGTGCCAGCAGCTATTTAGACAGGCTTGGGGATGGCTACACCTTC. The chain has TRBV5-6 and TRBJ1-2, with D tentatively TRBD1 (6 bases). The CDR3 covers 15 residues. Trimming pared 3 bases from V and 6 bases from J, leaving 18 bases between. Germline CDR1 is SGHDT and CDR2 is YYEEEE.

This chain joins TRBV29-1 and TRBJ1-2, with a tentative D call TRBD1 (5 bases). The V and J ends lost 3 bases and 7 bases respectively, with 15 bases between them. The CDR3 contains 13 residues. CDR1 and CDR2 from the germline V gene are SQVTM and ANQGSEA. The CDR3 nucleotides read TGCAGCGTTGATCTGGACAACTCAGCTGGCTACACCTTC. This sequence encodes CSVDLDNSAGYTF.

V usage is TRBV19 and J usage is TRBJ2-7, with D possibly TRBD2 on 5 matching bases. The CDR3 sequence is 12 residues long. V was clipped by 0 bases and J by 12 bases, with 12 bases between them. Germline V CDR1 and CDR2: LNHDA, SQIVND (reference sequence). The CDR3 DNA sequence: TGTGCCAGTAGTATAGACGACGGGGTTTTGTACTTC. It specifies CASSIDDGVLYF.

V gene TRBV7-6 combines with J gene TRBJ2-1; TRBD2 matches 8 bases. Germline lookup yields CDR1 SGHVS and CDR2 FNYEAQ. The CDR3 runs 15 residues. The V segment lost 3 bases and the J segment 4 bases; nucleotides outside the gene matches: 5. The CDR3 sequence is CASSFSGGSYNEQFF. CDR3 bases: TGTGCCAGCAGCTTCTCGGGAGGGAGTTACAATGAGCAGTTCTTC.

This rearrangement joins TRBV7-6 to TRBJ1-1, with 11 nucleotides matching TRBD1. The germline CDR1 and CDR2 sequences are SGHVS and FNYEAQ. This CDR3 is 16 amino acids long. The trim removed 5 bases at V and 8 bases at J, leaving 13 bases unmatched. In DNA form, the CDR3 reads TGTGCCAGCAGCGCGAGGTCCGGACAGGGGGCTGTAGAAGCTTTCTTT. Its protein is CASSARSGQGAVEAFF.

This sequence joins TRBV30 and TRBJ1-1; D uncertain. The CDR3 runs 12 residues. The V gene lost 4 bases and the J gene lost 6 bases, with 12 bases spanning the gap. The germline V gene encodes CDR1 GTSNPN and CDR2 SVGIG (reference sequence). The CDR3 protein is CAWKRDGPEAFF. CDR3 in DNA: TGTGCCTGGAAACGGGATGGCCCTGAAGCTTTCTTT.

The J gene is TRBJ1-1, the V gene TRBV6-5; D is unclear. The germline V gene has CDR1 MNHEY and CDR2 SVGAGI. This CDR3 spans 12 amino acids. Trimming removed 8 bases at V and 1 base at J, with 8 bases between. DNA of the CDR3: TGTGCCAGCGGCTGGGAGAACACTGAAGCTTTCTTT. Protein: CASGWENTEAFF.

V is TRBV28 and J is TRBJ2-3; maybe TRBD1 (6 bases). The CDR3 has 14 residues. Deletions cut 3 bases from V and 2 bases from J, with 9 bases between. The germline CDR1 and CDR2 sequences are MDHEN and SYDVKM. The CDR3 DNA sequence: TGTGCCAGCAGTTTCCAGGGGCACACAGATACGCAGTATTTT. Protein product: CASSFQGHTDTQYF.

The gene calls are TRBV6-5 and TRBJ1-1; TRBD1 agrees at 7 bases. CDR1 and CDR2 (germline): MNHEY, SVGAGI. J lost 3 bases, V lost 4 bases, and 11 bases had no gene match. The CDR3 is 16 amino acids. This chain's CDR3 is CASSSRSTGADTEAFF. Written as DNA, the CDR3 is TGTGCCAGCAGTTCCAGATCAACAGGGGCGGACACTGAAGCTTTCTTT.

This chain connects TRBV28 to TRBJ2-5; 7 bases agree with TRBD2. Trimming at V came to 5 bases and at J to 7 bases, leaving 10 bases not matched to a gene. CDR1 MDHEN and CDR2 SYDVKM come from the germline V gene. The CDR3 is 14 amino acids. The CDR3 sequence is CASSLAEGWGTQYF. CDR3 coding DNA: TGTGCCAGCAGTCTAGCGGAGGGGTGGGGGACCCAGTACTTC.

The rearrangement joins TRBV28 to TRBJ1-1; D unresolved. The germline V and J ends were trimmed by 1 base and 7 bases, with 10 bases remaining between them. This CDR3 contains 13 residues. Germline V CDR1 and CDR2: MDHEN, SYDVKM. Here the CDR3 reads CASSLFHRDEAFF. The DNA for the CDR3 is TGTGCCAGCAGTTTATTCCACCGGGATGAAGCTTTCTTT.

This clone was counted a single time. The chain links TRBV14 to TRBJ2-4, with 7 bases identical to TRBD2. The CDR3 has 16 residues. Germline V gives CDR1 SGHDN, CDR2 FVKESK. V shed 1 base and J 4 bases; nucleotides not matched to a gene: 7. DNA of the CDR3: TGTGCCAGCAGCCAAGTGAGGCGGGAGCCTAAAAACATTCAGTACTTC. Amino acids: CASSQVRREPKNIQYF.

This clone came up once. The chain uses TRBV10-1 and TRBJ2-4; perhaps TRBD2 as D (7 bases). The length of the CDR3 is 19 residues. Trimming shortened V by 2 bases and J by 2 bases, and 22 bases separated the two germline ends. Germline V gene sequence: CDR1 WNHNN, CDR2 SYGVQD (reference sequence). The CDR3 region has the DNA TGCGCCAGCAGTGAGGGGGGGGCTGCGCAGGGTGGCCCCAAAAACATTCAGTACTTC. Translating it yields CASSEGGAAQGGPKNIQYF.

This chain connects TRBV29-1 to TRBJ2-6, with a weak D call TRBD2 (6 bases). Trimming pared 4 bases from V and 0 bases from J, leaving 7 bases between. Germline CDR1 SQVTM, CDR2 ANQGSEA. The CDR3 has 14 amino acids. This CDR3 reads CSVGDFSGANVLTF. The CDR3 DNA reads TGCAGCGTTGGGGACTTCTCTGGGGCCAACGTCCTGACTTTC.

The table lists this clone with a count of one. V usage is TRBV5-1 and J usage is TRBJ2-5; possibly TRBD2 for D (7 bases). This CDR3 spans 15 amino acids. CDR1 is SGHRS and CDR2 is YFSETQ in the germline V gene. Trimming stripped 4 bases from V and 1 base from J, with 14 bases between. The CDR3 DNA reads TGCGCCAGCAGCAGGGGGGGCGCAGCCCAAGAGACCCAGTACTTC. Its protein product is CASSRGGAAQETQYF.

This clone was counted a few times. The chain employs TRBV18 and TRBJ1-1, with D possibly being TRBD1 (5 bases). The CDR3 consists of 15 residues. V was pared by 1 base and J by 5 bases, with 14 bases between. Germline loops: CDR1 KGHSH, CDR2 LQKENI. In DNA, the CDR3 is TGTGCCAGCTCACCACAGTCCGGGACGGAAACTGAAGCTTTCTTT. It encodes CASSPQSGTETEAFF.

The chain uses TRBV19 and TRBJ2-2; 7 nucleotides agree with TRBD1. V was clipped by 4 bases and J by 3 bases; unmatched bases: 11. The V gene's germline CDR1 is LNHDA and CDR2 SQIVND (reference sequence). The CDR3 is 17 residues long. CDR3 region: CASSSRQRGLYTGELFF. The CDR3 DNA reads TGTGCCAGTAGTAGCCGACAGAGGGGGCTCTACACCGGGGAGCTGTTTTTT. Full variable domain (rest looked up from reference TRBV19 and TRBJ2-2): DGGITQSPKYLFRKEGQNVTLSCEQNLNHDAMYWYRQDPGQGLRLIYYSQIVNDFQKGDIAEGYSVSREKKESFPLTVTSAQKNPTAFYLCASSSRQRGLYTGELFFGEGSRLTVL.

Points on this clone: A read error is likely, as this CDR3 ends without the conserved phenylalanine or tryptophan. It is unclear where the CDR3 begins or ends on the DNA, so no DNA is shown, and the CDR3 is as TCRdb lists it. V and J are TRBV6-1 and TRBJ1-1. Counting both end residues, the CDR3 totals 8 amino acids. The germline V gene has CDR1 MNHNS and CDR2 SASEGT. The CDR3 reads CPTRGGRS.

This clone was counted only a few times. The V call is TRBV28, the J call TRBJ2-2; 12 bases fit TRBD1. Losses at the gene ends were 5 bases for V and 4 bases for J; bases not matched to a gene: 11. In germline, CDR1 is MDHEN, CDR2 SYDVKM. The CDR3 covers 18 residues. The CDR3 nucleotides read TGTGCCAGCAGTCCGCAACCGGGACAGGGGGCGCGCACCGGGGAGCTGTTTTTT. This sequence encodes CASSPQPGQGARTGELFF.

The CDR3 spells CASSVVAGTNTDTQYF. Written as DNA, the CDR3 is TGTGCCAGCTCCGTAGTAGCGGGAACTAACACAGATACGCAGTATTTT. The chain employs TRBV18 and TRBJ2-3; 8 bases line up with TRBD2. The CDR3 is 16 residues long. Germline V CDR1 and CDR2: KGHSH, LQKENI. The V and J ends lost 6 bases and 2 bases, in that order; junction bases with no gene match: 10.

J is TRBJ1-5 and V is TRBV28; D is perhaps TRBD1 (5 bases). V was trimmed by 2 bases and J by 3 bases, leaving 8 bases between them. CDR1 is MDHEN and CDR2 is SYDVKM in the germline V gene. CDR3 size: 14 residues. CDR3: CASSLHRNNQPQHF. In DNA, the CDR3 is TGTGCCAGCAGTTTACACAGGAACAATCAGCCCCAGCATTTT.

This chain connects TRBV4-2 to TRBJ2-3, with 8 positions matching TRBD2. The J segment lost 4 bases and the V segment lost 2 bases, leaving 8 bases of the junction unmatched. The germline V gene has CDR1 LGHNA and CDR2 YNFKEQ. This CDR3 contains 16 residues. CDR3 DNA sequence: TGTGCCAGCAGCCAAAGACCGGGACTAGGGGCAGATACGCAGTATTTT. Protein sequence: CASSQRPGLGADTQYF.

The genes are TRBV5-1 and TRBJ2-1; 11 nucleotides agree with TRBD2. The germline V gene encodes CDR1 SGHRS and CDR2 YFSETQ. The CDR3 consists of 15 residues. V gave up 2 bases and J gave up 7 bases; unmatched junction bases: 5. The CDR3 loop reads CASSLPLAGANEQFF. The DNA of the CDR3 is TGCGCCAGCAGCTTACCACTAGCGGGAGCAAATGAGCAGTTCTTC.

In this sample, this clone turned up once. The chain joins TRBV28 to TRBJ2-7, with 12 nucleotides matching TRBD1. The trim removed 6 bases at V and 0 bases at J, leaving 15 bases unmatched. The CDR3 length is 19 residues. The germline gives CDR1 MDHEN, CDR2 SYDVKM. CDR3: CASRQTSRDRGLSSYEQYF. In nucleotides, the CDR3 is TGTGCCAGCAGGCAAACGTCCCGGGACAGGGGGCTGAGCTCCTACGAGCAGTACTTC.

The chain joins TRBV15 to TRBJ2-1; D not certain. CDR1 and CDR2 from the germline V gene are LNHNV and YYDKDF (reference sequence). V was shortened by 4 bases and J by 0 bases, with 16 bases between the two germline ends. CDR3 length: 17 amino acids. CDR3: CATSKTIPLGSYNEQFF. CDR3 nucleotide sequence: TGTGCCACCAGCAAGACAATACCTCTAGGCTCCTACAATGAGCAGTTCTTC.

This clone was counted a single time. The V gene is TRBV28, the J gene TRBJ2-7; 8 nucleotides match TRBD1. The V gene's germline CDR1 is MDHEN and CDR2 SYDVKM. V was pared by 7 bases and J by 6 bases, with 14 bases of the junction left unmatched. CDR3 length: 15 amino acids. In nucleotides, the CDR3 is TGTGCCAGCATCCCAGGGGGCGCGTTTCCCCCCGAGCAGTACTTC. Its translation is CASIPGGAFPPEQYF.

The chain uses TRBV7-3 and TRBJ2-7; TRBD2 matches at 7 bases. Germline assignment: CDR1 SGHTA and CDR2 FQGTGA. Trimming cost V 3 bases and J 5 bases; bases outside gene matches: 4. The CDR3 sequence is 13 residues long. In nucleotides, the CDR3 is TGTGCCAGCAGCTTGCGCGGGAGCGACGAGCAGTACTTC. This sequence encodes CASSLRGSDEQYF. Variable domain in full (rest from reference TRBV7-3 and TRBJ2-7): GAGVSQTPSNKVTEKGKYVELRCDPISGHTALYWYRQSLGQGPEFLIYFQGTGAADDSGLPNDRFFAVRPEGSVSTLKIQRTERGDSAVYLCASSLRGSDEQYFGPGTRLTVT.

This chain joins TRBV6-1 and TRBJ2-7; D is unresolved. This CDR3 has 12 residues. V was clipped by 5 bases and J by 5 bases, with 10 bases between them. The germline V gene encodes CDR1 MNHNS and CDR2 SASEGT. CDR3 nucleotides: TGTGCCAGCAGTTCCGGTTTTGACGAGCAGTACTTC. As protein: CASSSGFDEQYF.

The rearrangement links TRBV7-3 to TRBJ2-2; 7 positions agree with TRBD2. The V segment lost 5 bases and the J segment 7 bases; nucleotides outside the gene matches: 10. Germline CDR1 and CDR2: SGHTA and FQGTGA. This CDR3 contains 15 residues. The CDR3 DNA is TGTGCCAGCAGCAAAAGCGGGAAATGGAGCGGGGAGCTGTTTTTT. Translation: CASSKSGKWSGELFF.

CDR3 in amino acids: CASSFSGQGNTEAFF. In DNA form, the CDR3 reads TGTGCCAGCAGTTTTTCGGGACAGGGGAACACTGAAGCTTTCTTT. The chain recombines TRBV6-1 with TRBJ1-1; 9 bases fit TRBD1. V was pared by 5 bases and J by 1 base, with 5 bases of the junction left unmatched. The CDR3 covers 15 residues. Germline V lookup: CDR1 MNHNS, CDR2 SASEGT.